One sample yielded the 13 T cell receptor beta chains listed below, sequenced in a study of blood T cell repertoires in COVID-19 (TCRdb year 2020). Library prep was done by the immunoSEQ multiplex PCR assay. The immuneACCESS repertoire file appears here via TCRdb, limited to in-frame rearrangements. These files lack a portion of the clones; in checked studies, under half of the deficit traces to unresolved V genes, and the cause of the others is not known. This sample is represented by tens of thousands of clones; roughly nine tenths of them were singletons. The top ten constitute under 10% of the sample. Material: peripheral blood. The receptors shown here come from a young man with active or convalescent COVID-19.

This clone was recorded a few times. Here the CDR3 DNA reads TGTGCCAGCAGCCAAGAGGGACAGGGGGCTGGAGGCTACACCTTC. It yields the protein CASSQEGQGAGGYTF. The chain has TRBV3-1 (or the pseudogene TRBV3-2) and TRBJ1-2, with TRBD1 identical over 12 bases. CDR3 length equals 15 residues. Germline V lookup: CDR1 LGHDT, CDR2 YNNKEL (reference sequence). Unmatched junction bases numbered 4, after V lost 0 bases and J lost 8 bases.

The genes are TRBV27 and TRBJ2-7; 8 positions match TRBD1. The V gene end was trimmed by 7 bases and the J gene end by 5 bases; junction bases not matched to a gene: 13. The CDR3 covers 15 residues. CDR1 is MNHEY and CDR2 is SMNVEV in the germline V gene (reference sequence). As DNA, the CDR3 is TGTGCCAGCAACCTGGACAGGGTTGTTGTCGACGAGCAGTACGTC. Its protein is CASNLDRVVVDEQYV.

V gene TRBV3-1 (or the pseudogene TRBV3-2) combines with J gene TRBJ1-5; D is uncertain. Germline CDR1 reads LGHDT; CDR2 reads YNNKEL (reference sequence). This CDR3 spans 13 amino acids. The V end was cut by 1 base, the J end by 6 bases, with 7 bases between. The CDR3 region is CASSQAGSQPQHF. The CDR3 nucleotides read TGTGCCAGCAGCCAAGCAGGCAGTCAGCCCCAGCATTTT.

The J gene is TRBJ2-1, the V gene TRBV2, with D maybe TRBD1 (5 bases). V was clipped by 6 bases and J by 0 bases, with 12 bases between them. CDR1 is SNHLY, CDR2 FYNNEI, per germline. The CDR3 length is 15 residues. As DNA, the CDR3 is TGTGCCAGCAGAAGACAGTCGAGCTCCTACAATGAGCAGTTCTTC. It encodes CASRRQSSSYNEQFF.

The chain uses TRBV13 and TRBJ2-1; D is unresolved. V was shortened by 0 bases and J by 16 bases, with 13 bases between the two germline ends. The CDR3 sequence is 12 residues long. Germline lookup yields CDR1 PRHDT and CDR2 FYEKMQ (reference sequence). In nucleotides, the CDR3 is TGTGCCAGCAGCTTAGGCCCCCGGAGACGTTTCTTC. Its protein product is CASSLGPRRRFF. The full variable domain, completed using reference TRBV13 and TRBJ2-1, is AAGVIQSPRHLIKEKRETATLKCYPIPRHDTVYWYQQGPGQDPQFLISFYEKMQSDKGSIPDRFSAQQFSDYHSELNMSSLELGDSALYFCASSLGPRRRFFGPGTRLTVL.

This chain connects TRBV25-1 to TRBJ1-2; TRBD1 matches 9 bases. With V trimmed by 4 bases and J by 6 bases, 18 bases remained unmatched. The CDR3 consists of 18 residues. Per germline, CDR1 MGHDK and CDR2 SYGVNS. The CDR3, as DNA: TGTGCCAGCAGTGGTCATTTAACCGGGACAGGGAAGAAGGATGGCTACACCTTC. Its protein is CASSGHLTGTGKKDGYTF.

The chain carries TRBV4-1 and TRBJ2-5, with 7 bases matching TRBD2. CDR3 length: 15 amino acids. Germline assignment: CDR1 MGHRA and CDR2 YSYEKL. The V and J ends lost 3 bases and 5 bases, in that order; junction bases with no gene match: 9. DNA for the CDR3: TGCGCCAGCAGCCACGGGACTACTCCTGGCGAGACCCAGTACTTC. Its translation: CASSHGTTPGETQYF.

The rearrangement joins TRBV18 to TRBJ1-4; tentatively, D is TRBD1 (5 bases). From germline, CDR1 is KGHSH and CDR2 LQKENI. V shed 4 bases and J shed 8 bases, with 11 bases lying between them. CDR3 size: 13 residues. The CDR3: CASSQGIQEKLFF. The CDR3 DNA is TGTGCCAGCTCACAGGGGATTCAGGAAAAACTGTTTTTT.

J is TRBJ1-6 and V is TRBV27; no firm D call. The CDR3 consists of 15 residues. Looked up from germline, CDR1 is MNHEY and CDR2 is SMNVEV (reference sequence). V lost 8 bases, J lost 5 bases, and 16 bases lay in between. CDR3 in DNA: TGTGCCAGCCGCCTGGAAGGGAGAAATAATTCACCCCTCCACTTT. Translating it yields CASRLEGRNNSPLHF.

As for this clone: An end of the junction does not agree with germline; a read error may underlie this. Here the CDR3 DNA reads TGTGCCAGTAGTCTAGAACCGGGACTAGCCTACAATGAGCAGTTCTTC. Amino acid sequence: CASSLEPGLAYNEQFF. This sequence joins TRBV19 and TRBJ2-1; TRBD2 agrees at 8 bases. Germline values: CDR1 LNHDA, CDR2 SQIVND (reference sequence). The CDR3 loop spans 16 amino acids.

V usage is TRBV30 and J usage is TRBJ2-5; 10 nucleotides agree with TRBD1. CDR1 and CDR2 (germline): GTSNPN, SVGIG (reference sequence). The ends lost 5 bases at V and 4 bases at J; junction bases unmatched: 1. This CDR3 comprises 12 residues. The CDR3 bases are TGTGCCTGGGACAGGGGGCTAGAGACCCAGTACTTC. It codes for CAWDRGLETQYF. Variable domain in full (rest from reference TRBV30 and TRBJ2-5): SQTIHQWPATLVQPVGSPLSLECTVEGTSNPNLYWYRQAAGRGLQLLFYSVGIGQISSEVPQNLSASRPQDRQFILSSKKLLLSDSGFYLCAWDRGLETQYFGPGTRLLVL.

The chain joins TRBV7-9 to TRBJ2-1; 9 bases are a match to TRBD1. V was pared by 3 bases and J by 8 bases, with 5 bases of the junction left unmatched. This CDR3 is 14 amino acids long. In germline, CDR1 is SEHNR, CDR2 FQNEAQ (reference sequence). The CDR3 protein is CASSFETGGDEQFF. In DNA form, the CDR3 reads TGTGCCAGCAGCTTCGAGACAGGGGGAGATGAGCAGTTCTTC. The full variable domain, rest sourced from reference TRBV7-9 and TRBJ2-1, is DTGVSQNPRHKITKRGQNVTFRCDPISEHNRLYWYRQTLGQGPEFLTYFQNEAQLEKSRLLSDRFSAERPKGSFSTLEIQRTEQGDSAMYLCASSFETGGDEQFFGPGTRLTVL.

The chain couples TRBV4-3 to TRBJ1-2, with unresolved D. This CDR3 is 15 amino acids long. V lost 0 bases and J lost 4, with 12 bases in between. The germline V gene encodes CDR1 LGHNA and CDR2 YSLEER. DNA for the CDR3: TGCGCCAGCAGCCAAGATATGCAGTATATCTATGGCTACACCTTC. Its protein is CASSQDMQYIYGYTF.